This TCR beta chain was recorded in a study of cytomegalovirus exposure and HLA in healthy donors. Study-level results: Among TCR beta chains, those listed as cytomegalovirus-associated numbered around 180. By HLA locus, TCR association rates varied in a later analysis, with DRB1 showing the most and HLA-C the fewest.

In regard to this clone: Antigen: not known.

Primers: 60 Vbeta forward and 13 Jbeta reverse. Original processing notes: Later work found around 80 million unique TCR beta chains, with approximately 12 million shared. The method was immunoSEQ multiplex PCR; TCRdb's version includes in-frame clones alone and lacks a portion of them. The V and J calls and clone size are taken from that table; D and trimming were inferred from the DNA. The data hold roughly 77,000 clones, with 67% observed a single time. The CDR3 length is 15 residues. Germline assignment: CDR1 SNHLY and CDR2 FYNNEI. V lost 7 bases to trimming and J lost 5 bases, with 19 bases between them.

The specimen was PBMCs. The clonotype was recovered from a woman between 45 and 60 years old in good health and CMV-seropositive. The J gene is TRBJ2-3, the V gene TRBV2; no clear D gene. DNA for the CDR3: TGTGCCAGCACCCCCATCAGAGGCAGAGGAGATACGCAGTATTTT. It encodes CASTPIRGRGDTQYF.